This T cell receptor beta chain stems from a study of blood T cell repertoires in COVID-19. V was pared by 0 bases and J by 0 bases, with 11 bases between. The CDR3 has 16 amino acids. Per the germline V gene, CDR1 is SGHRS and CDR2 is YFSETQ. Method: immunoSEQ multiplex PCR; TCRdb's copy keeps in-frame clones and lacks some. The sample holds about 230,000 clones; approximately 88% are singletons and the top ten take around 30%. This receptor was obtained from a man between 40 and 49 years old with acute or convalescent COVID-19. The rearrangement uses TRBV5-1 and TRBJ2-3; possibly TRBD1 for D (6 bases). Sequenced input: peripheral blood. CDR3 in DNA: TGCGCCAGCAGCTTGGACGGGACAACCAGCACAGATACGCAGTATTTT. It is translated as CASSLDGTTSTDTQYF.